What follows are 5 T cell receptor beta chains derived from one specimen sequenced in a study of response to subunit inactivated influenza vaccine (dated by TCRdb to the late 2010s). Receptor libraries were prepared by RT-PCR. The sequencer was an Illumina HiSeq 2500. The public reads were reprocessed in TCRdb via fastp at Q25 and MiXCR, keeping in-frame beta chains. CDR3 protein sequences are deduplicated, and each keeps its most common genes and DNA. In all, the sample holds under 550,000 distinct CDR3 sequences, and approximately 7.1% of those were seen once. Jointly, the top ten make up 10% to 15% of the sample. The material sequenced was PBMCs from blood, taken 23 to 25 months after vaccination. The receptors shown here come from a man between 50 and 69 years old who received an inactivated influenza vaccine. Donor details come from another sample of the same person, matched by shared clones.

The chain uses TRBV18 and TRBJ2-3, with D perhaps being TRBD1 or TRBD2 (5 bases each). Per germline, CDR1 KGHSH and CDR2 LQKENI. V shed 4 bases and J shed 10 bases, with 15 bases lying between them. This CDR3 region has 13 residues. The CDR3 spells CASSQGTPSAQYF. In DNA form, the CDR3 reads TGTGCCAGCTCACAGGGGACCCCGTCCGCGCAGTATTTT. Using reference TRBV18 and TRBJ2-3 for the parts outside the CDR3, the full variable domain is NAGVMQNPRHLVRRRGQEARLRCSPMKGHSHVYWYRQLPEEGLKFMVYLQKENIIDESGMPKERFSAEFPKEGPSILRIQQVVRGDSAAYFCASSQGTPSAQYFGPGTRLTVL.

This clonotype was observed a handful of times. V is TRBV3-1 and J is TRBJ2-7, with TRBD2 identical over 15 bases. Looked up from germline, CDR1 is LGHDT and CDR2 is YNNKEL (reference sequence). CDR3 length equals 19 residues. The V and J ends lost 5 bases and 4 bases, in that order; junction bases with no gene match: 15. CDR3 in amino acids: CASSGRGQGGTSGRYEQYF. The DNA for the CDR3 is TGTGCCAGCAGCGGACGAGGACAGGGGGGGACTAGCGGGAGGTACGAGCAGTACTTC.

In its sample, this clonotype was seen a few times. The genes are TRBV6-5 and TRBJ1-6; D is ambiguous. Trimming left V 2 bases short and J 8 bases short, with 10 bases between. The CDR3 spans 14 residues. The germline V gene encodes CDR1 MNHEY and CDR2 SVGAGI. The CDR3 nucleotides read TGTGCCAGCAGTTACGGGTACACAGATTCACCCCTCCACTTT. Its translation is CASSYGYTDSPLHF.

This clonotype was recorded a few times. This chain uses TRBV9 with TRBJ2-7; the D is unclear. CDR3 size: 14 residues. Germline CDR1 and CDR2: SGDLS and YYNGEE. V dropped 4 bases and J dropped 4 bases, with 15 bases sitting between them. The CDR3 nucleotides are TGTGCCAGCAGCCCCGACCCAGCCGAATACGAGCAGTACTTC. Amino acids: CASSPDPAEYEQYF.

This chain connects TRBV11-2 to TRBJ2-1; TRBD2 aligns across 14 bases. CDR1 and CDR2 (germline): SGHAT, FQNNGV. The CDR3 extends over 13 amino acids. The V segment lost 4 bases and the J segment 13 bases; nucleotides outside the gene matches: 3. The CDR3 spells CASSSGLAGVQFF. The CDR3 nucleotides are TGTGCCAGCAGCTCGGGACTAGCGGGAGTACAGTTCTTC.